These 17 T cell receptor beta chains originate from one sample sequenced in a study of human T cells and chemical hapten exposure. TCRdb re-called the RACE reads with MiXCR, one entry per CDR3 protein. The sample holds about 120,000 distinct CDR3 sequences, about 13% seen once. The time point here: pre-sensitization, week 0. As to treatment: therapeutic diphenylcyclopropenone sensitization with weekly scalp DPC. Sequencing used whole blood, obtained in connection with sensitization to the hapten diphenylcyclopropenone (DPC). The receptors stem from a woman aged 18-29 years with alopecia areata. Some clones in this sample may be carry-over from other donors' samples.

This clonotype turned up a few times. Here the CDR3 reads CASSLKLPAPGYQPQHF. CDR3 DNA sequence: TGTGCCAGCAGTTTAAAACTTCCCGCTCCAGGGTATCAGCCCCAGCATTTT. The V gene is TRBV27, the J gene TRBJ1-5; tentative D call: TRBD1 (5 bases). V shed 2 bases and J shed 5 bases, with 19 bases lying between them. This CDR3 region has 17 residues. Germline V gives CDR1 MNHEY, CDR2 SMNVEV (reference sequence).

This chain connects TRBV30 to TRBJ2-2; maybe TRBD1 (6 bases). The CDR3 loop spans 15 amino acids. Trimming shortened V by 5 bases and J by 1 base, and 14 bases separated the two germline ends. Germline-derived CDR1 and CDR2 are GTSNPN and SVGIG (reference sequence). The CDR3 here is CAWGPGAMNTGELFF. CDR3 DNA sequence: TGTGCCTGGGGGCCAGGGGCGATGAACACCGGGGAGCTGTTTTTT.

This clonotype was seen many times. The chain joins TRBV12-3 or TRBV12-4 to TRBJ1-6; D uncertain. V gave up 3 bases and J gave up 7 bases, with 10 bases separating them. The CDR3 totals 14 residues. The CDR3 DNA follows: TGTGCCAGCAGTTTTGGTCAGGAGAATTCACCCCTCCACTTT. It translates to CASSFGQENSPLHF.

This clonotype was observed a handful of times. The J gene is TRBJ1-5, the V gene TRBV21-1; TRBD1 was called by the table and not checked on the DNA. TRBV21-1 is shown as a pseudogene. The CDR3 sequence is 15 residues long. The CDR3 nucleotides read TGTGCCAGCAGCAGTCCCAGGGCAAGCAATCAGCCCCAGCATTTT. Protein product: CASSSPRASNQPQHF.

This clonotype was observed many times. J is TRBJ1-2 and V is TRBV5-6; D call uncertain. CDR1 SGHDT and CDR2 YYEEEE come from the germline V gene. The V and J ends lost 5 bases and 3 bases respectively, with 8 bases between them. There are 12 residues in the CDR3. The CDR3 protein is CASRGTDYGYTF. The CDR3 region has the DNA TGTGCCAGCAGAGGAACAGACTATGGCTACACCTTC.

This clonotype has only a few counts. This sequence joins TRBV6-2 or TRBV6-3 and TRBJ2-3; D perhaps matches TRBD2 (5 bases). Trimming took 9 bases from V and 2 from J, leaving 12 bases between them. The length of the CDR3 is 13 residues. Germline V lookup: CDR1 MNHEY, CDR2 SVGEGT. The CDR3 DNA reads as TGTGCCAGTTCTCGGGGTCACACAGATACGCAGTATTTT. It encodes CASSRGHTDTQYF.

This clonotype has ten or more counts. The chain is built from TRBV29-1 and TRBJ2-7; perhaps TRBD1 as D (6 bases). This CDR3 spans 11 amino acids. Germline values: CDR1 SQVTM, CDR2 ANQGSEA. Trimming shortened V by 0 bases and J by 6 bases, and 6 bases separated the two germline ends. The CDR3 DNA follows: TGCAGCGTTGAAGACAGGGGCGAGCAGTACTTC. It codes for CSVEDRGEQYF.

This clonotype was recorded a few times. V and J are TRBV12-3 or TRBV12-4 and TRBJ1-5; possible D gene TRBD1, 6 bases. CDR3 length equals 14 residues. Trimming cost V 5 bases and J 7 bases, with 15 bases left between them. CDR3 in amino acids: CASSRRGMVQPQHF. CDR3 in DNA: TGTGCCAGCAGTCGCAGGGGAATGGTACAGCCCCAGCATTTT.

The chain couples TRBV6-5 to TRBJ2-1, with no clear D. Germline V gene data show CDR1 as MNHEY and CDR2 as SVGAGI. V lost 7 bases to trimming and J lost 5 bases, with 21 bases between them. The CDR3 consists of 16 residues. CDR3 in DNA: TGTGCCAGCACCCGGGCACTTTTCCCTCTAGACAATGAGCAGTTCTTC. Translating it yields CASTRALFPLDNEQFF.

A few counts support this clonotype. This chain links TRBV20-1 with TRBJ2-7; 7 bases are a match to TRBD2. After removal of 2 bases from V and 7 bases from J, the junction contained 8 bases not matched to a gene. The CDR3 contains 13 residues. The germline V gene encodes CDR1 DFQATT and CDR2 SNEGSKA (reference sequence). The CDR3: CSARTGGQYEQYF. Here the CDR3 DNA reads TGCAGTGCTAGAACGGGGGGTCAGTATGAGCAGTACTTC.

There are a few counts of this clonotype. V is TRBV12-3 or TRBV12-4 and J is TRBJ2-3; TRBD1 aligns across 7 bases. The CDR3 totals 16 residues. V gave up 5 bases and J gave up 3 bases; unmatched junction bases: 11. CDR3 loop: CASSGPTGQETDTQYF. CDR3 nucleotides: TGTGCCAGCAGTGGACCGACAGGGCAGGAGACAGATACGCAGTATTTT.

This clonotype has more than one count but fewer than ten. The chain recombines TRBV25-1 with TRBJ2-7; no clear D gene. The CDR3 runs 10 residues. The V and J ends lost 4 bases and 8 bases respectively, with 6 bases between them. Germline V gene lookup returns CDR1 MGHDK and CDR2 SYGVNS. For the CDR3, the DNA is TGTGCCAGCAGTGCCGGACAGCAGTACTTC. As protein: CASSAGQQYF.

This clonotype was observed a few times. This chain connects TRBV29-1 to TRBJ2-3, with 7 bases identical to TRBD1. V shed 0 bases and J 0 bases; nucleotides not matched to a gene: 6. This CDR3 region has 16 residues. Germline CDR1 and CDR2: SQVTM and ANQGSEA. For the CDR3, the DNA is TGCAGCGTTGAAGATAGGGGACAGCCTAGCACAGATACGCAGTATTTT. Translated: CSVEDRGQPSTDTQYF.

This clonotype was observed a handful of times. The gene calls are TRBV29-1 and TRBJ1-6, with a weak D call TRBD1 (5 bases). Germline-derived CDR1 and CDR2 are SQVTM and ANQGSEA. The V and J ends lost 7 bases and 7 bases respectively, with 11 bases between them. The CDR3 is 12 residues long. This CDR3 reads CSAGTGNSPLHF. In DNA form, the CDR3 reads TGCAGCGCTGGGACGGGAAATTCACCCCTCCACTTT.

This clonotype was seen only a few times. This sequence joins TRBV20-1 and TRBJ2-5; the match to TRBD2 covers 7 bases. The CDR3 sequence is 12 residues long. The germline CDR1 and CDR2 sequences are DFQATT and SNEGSKA (reference sequence). V shed 6 bases and J 5 bases; nucleotides not matched to a gene: 6. The CDR3 here is CSARRGDETQYF. The CDR3 nucleotides read TGCAGTGCCCGACGGGGGGACGAGACCCAGTACTTC.

This clonotype was picked up a small number of times. The gene calls are TRBV19 and TRBJ1-2; no reliable D call. The germline gives CDR1 LNHDA, CDR2 SQIVND (reference sequence). CDR3 length: 12 residues. The germline V and J ends were trimmed by 5 bases and 7 bases, with 11 bases remaining between them. The CDR3 reads CASSYNTGGYTF. In nucleotides, the CDR3 is TGTGCCAGTAGTTACAATACGGGTGGCTACACCTTC.

This clonotype has just a few counts. The chain carries TRBV10-3 and TRBJ2-7; D assignment may be TRBD1 or TRBD2 (5 bases each). There are 15 residues in the CDR3. The germline CDR1 and CDR2 sequences are ENHRY and SYGVKD. Trimming took off 3 bases at V and 3 bases at J, with 15 bases between the two ends. CDR3 DNA sequence: TGTGCCATCAGTGATGAGACAGAGCGGATCTACGAGCAGTACTTC. Translating it yields CAISDETERIYEQYF.